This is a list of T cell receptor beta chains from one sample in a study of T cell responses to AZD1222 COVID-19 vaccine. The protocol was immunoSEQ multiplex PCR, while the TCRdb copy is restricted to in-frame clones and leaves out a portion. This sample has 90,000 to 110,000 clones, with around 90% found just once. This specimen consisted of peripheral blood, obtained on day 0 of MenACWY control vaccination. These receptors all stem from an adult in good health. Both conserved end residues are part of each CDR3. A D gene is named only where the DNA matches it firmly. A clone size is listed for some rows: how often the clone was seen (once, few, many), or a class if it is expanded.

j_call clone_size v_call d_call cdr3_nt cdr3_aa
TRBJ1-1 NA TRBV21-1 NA TGTGCCAGCAGCCCCACAGGGCGGACAGGGAACACTGAAGCTTTCTTT CASSPTGRTGNTEAFF
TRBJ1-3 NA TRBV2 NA TGTGCCAGCAGGAGGTTTGGGAGGCCCTGGACCATATATTTT CASRRFGRPWTIYF
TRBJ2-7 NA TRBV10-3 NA TGTGCCATCAGTGGTCGGGACACAGATCGCCACGAGCAGTACTTC CAISGRDTDRHEQYF
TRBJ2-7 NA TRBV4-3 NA TGCGCCAGCAGCCCCCAGCCTCAAGTGTCCTACGAGCAGTACTTC CASSPQPQVSYEQYF
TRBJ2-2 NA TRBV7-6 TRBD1 TGTGCCAGCAGCAGGGGACAGGGGGCGTTGAACACCGGGGAGCTGTTTTTT CASSRGQGALNTGELFF
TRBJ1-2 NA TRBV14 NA TGTGCCAGCAGCCAAGGGGGGCCGGAGACCTTC CASSQGGPETF
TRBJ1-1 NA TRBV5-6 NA TGTGCCAGCAGCTGGGGTCGGGACACTGAAGCTTTCTTT CASSWGRDTEAFF
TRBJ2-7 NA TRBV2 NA TGTGCCAGCAGTGAGGCCTACGAGCAGTACTTC CASSEAYEQYF
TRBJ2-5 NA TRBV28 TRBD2 TGTGCCAGCAGTTTTTTGACTAGCGGGGGGTTGGAGACCCAGTACTTC CASSFLTSGGLETQYF
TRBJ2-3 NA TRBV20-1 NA TGCAGTGCTAGTACTGGGTCGACCTGGCAGTATTTT CSASTGSTWQYF
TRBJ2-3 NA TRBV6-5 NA TGTGCCAGCAAGGGTGGGGGGGCTAGCACAGATACGCAGTATTTT CASKGGGASTDTQYF
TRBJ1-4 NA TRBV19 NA TGTGCCAGTAGTATAGGATCGGGCCGATGGGGGAATGAAAAACTGTTTTTT CASSIGSGRWGNEKLFF
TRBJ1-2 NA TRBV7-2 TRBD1 TGTGCCAGCAGCACGGGACAGCGAAGGGGCTACACCTTC CASSTGQRRGYTF
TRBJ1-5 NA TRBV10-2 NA TGCGCCAGCAGTGAGTCGGGACATAGGAATCAGCCCCAGCATTTT CASSESGHRNQPQHF
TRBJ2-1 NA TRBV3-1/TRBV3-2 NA TGTGCCAGCAGCCCCCGGGACATTATTGCGGGAGATGAGCAGTTCTTC CASSPRDIIAGDEQFF
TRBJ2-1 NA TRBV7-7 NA TGTGCTAGCAGCTTAGCCCTACAGAGCTCCTACAATGAGCAGTTCTTC CASSLALQSSYNEQFF
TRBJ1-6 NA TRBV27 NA TGTGCCAGCAGTTTGGCAGGGCGGCTTAATTCACCCCTCCACTTT CASSLAGRLNSPLHF
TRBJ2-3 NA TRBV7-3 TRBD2 TGTGCCAGCAGCCAACCGGCGGGAGCGGAAGATACGCAGTATTTT CASSQPAGAEDTQYF
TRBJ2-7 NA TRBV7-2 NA TGTGCCAGCACTCAATTGAACAGCTACGAGCAGTACTTC CASTQLNSYEQYF
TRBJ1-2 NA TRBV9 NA TGTGCCAGCAGCGTAGGGCCGTTAGCTAACTATGGCTACACCTTC CASSVGPLANYGYTF
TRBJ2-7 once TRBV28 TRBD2 TGTGCCAGCAGTTTCGACCAAACCGGGACTAGCGGACGCTACGAGCAGTACTTC CASSFDQTGTSGRYEQYF
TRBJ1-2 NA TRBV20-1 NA TGCAGTGCTAGTCCTGAAGGACAGAATTATGGCTACACCTTC CSASPEGQNYGYTF
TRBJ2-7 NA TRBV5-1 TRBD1 TGCGCCAGCAGCTTGTCCCCAGGGGGCACGTACGAGCAGTACTTC CASSLSPGGTYEQYF
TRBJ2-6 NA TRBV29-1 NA TGCAGCGTTGGTGGAGACGAAAGGGAGTACTCTGGGGCCAACGTCCTGACTTTC CSVGGDEREYSGANVLTF
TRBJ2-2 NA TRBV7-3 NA TGTGCCAGCAGATCAGGGTTTAACACCGGGGAGCTGTTTTTT CASRSGFNTGELFF
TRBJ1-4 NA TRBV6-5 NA TGTGCCAGCAGTTACCGGGATTCGGGGGAAAAACTGTTTTTT CASSYRDSGEKLFF
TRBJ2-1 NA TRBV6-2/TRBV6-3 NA TGTGCCAGCAGTTACGGGACCCTCTCCTACAATGAGCAGTTCTTC CASSYGTLSYNEQFF
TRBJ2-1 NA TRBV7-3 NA TGTGCCAGCAGCTTAGGGCCGAGCTCCTACAATGAGCAGTTCTTC CASSLGPSSYNEQFF
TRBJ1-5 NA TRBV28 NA TGTGCCAGCCAAGCCCTCGGTCAGGGCGACAATCAGCCCCAGCATTTT CASQALGQGDNQPQHF
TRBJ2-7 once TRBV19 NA TGTGCCAGCAGACGGCAGGGAGAAGAGGACGAGCAGTACTTC CASRRQGEEDEQYF
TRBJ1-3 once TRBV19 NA TGTGCCACCCGATCGACCGGGCTCTCTGGAAACACCATATATTTT CATRSTGLSGNTIYF
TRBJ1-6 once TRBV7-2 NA TGTGCCAGCAGCTTTCCCTTATACAGGGAAAGGTATTCACCCCTCCACTTT CASSFPLYRERYSPLHF
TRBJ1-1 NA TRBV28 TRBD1 TGTGCCAGCAGTACAGGGGGCCGCACTGAAGCTTTCTTT CASSTGGRTEAFF
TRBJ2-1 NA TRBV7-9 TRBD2 TGTGCCAGCAGCTTAGGGTCGGGTAGCGGGAGGGGTTCCTACAATGAGCAGTTCTTC CASSLGSGSGRGSYNEQFF
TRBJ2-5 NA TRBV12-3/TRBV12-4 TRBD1 TGTGCCAGCAGTCGGGGACAGAGGGAGACCCAGTACTTC CASSRGQRETQYF
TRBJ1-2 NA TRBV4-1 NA TGCGCCAGCAGCCAAGCAACTAACTATGGCTACACCTTC CASSQATNYGYTF
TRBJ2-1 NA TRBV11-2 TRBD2 TGTGCCAGCAGCCCTAGCGGGAGCTCCTACAATGAGCAGTTCTTC CASSPSGSSYNEQFF
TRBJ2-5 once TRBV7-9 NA TGTGCCAGCAGCCCGACCCGCCTAGGACGGAGGACCCTAGGGGAGACCCAGTACTTC CASSPTRLGRRTLGETQYF
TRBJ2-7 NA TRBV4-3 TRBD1 TGCGCCAGCAGCCAAGACCCTACAGGGGTCATCTACGAGCAGTACTTC CASSQDPTGVIYEQYF
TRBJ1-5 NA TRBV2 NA TGTGCCAGCAGTCGGGATAGCAATCAGCCCCAGCATTTT CASSRDSNQPQHF
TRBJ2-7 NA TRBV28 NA TGTGCCAGCAGTGGGTACGAGCAGTACTTC CASSGYEQYF